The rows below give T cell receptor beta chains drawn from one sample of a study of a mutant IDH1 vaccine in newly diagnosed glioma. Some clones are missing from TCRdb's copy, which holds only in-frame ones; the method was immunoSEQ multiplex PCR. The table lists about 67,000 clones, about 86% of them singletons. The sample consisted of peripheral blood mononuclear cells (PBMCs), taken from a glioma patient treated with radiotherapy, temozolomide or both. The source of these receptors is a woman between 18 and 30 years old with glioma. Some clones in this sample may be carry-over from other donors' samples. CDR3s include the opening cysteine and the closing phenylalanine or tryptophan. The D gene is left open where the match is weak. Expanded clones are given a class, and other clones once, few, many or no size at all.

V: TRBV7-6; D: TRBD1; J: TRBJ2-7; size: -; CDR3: CASSLGGTGGSYEQYF; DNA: TGTGCCAGCAGCTTAGGGGGGACAGGGGGTTCCTACGAGCAGTACTTC
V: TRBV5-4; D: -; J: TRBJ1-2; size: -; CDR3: CASSPAGVEYGYTF; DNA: TGTGCCAGCAGCCCTGCGGGAGTTGAGTATGGCTACACCTTC
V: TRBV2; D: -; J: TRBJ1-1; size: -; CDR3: CASSEGGQLTEAFF; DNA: TGTGCCAGCAGTGAAGGCGGACAGCTCACTGAAGCTTTCTTT
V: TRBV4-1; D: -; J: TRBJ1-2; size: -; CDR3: CASSRRQDGNGYTF; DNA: TGCGCCAGCAGCCGACGACAGGATGGGAATGGCTACACCTTC
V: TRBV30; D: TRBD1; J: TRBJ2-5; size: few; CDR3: CARQGTRGTQYF; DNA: TGTGCCCGACAGGGGACAAGGGGGACCCAGTACTTC
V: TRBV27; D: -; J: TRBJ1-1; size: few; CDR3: CASSFLRQATLNTEAFF; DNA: TGTGCCAGCAGTTTCTTAAGACAGGCAACCTTGAACACTGAAGCTTTCTTT
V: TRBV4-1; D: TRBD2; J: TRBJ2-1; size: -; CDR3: CASSQDEIAGMYEQFF; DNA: TGCGCCAGCAGCCAAGATGAGATAGCGGGGATGTATGAGCAGTTCTTC
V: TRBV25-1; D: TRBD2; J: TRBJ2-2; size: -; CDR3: CASTGTSGGRRTGELFF; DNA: TGTGCCAGCACAGGGACTAGCGGGGGCCGGAGGACCGGGGAGCTGTTTTTT
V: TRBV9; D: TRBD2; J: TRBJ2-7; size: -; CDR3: CASSVGESGLAGSHSYEQYF; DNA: TGTGCCAGCAGCGTGGGCGAGTCGGGACTAGCGGGATCCCACTCCTACGAGCAGTACTTC
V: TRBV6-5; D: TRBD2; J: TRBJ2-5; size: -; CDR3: CASSYGGGGETQYF; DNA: TGTGCCAGCAGCTACGGGGGGGGAGGGGAGACCCAGTACTTC
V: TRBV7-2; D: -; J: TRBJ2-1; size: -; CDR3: CARTMLNEQFF; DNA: TGTGCCAGAACTATGTTGAATGAGCAGTTCTTC
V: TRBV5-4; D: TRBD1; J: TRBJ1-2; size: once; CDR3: CASSLGRGQFGYTF; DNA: TGTGCCAGCAGCTTGGGCAGGGGGCAGTTTGGCTACACCTTC
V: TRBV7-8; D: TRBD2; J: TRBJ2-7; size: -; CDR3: CASSLAGGPLEQYF; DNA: TGTGCCAGCTCCTTAGCGGGGGGGCCCCTCGAGCAGTACTTC
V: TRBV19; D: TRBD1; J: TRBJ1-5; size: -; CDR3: CASSPDRVRNQPQHF; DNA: TGTGCCAGTAGTCCAGACAGGGTCCGCAATCAGCCCCAGCATTTT
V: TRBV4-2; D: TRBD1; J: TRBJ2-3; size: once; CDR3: CASSQDTGQGFGADTQYF; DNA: TGTGCCAGCAGCCAAGATACGGGACAGGGGTTTGGGGCAGATACGCAGTATTTT
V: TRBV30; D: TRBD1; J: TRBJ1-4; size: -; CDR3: CAWKWGRGREKLFF; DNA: TGTGCCTGGAAGTGGGGCAGGGGGCGTGAAAAACTGTTTTTT
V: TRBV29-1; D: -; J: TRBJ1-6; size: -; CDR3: CSVAGGASPLHF; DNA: TGCAGCGTCGCTGGGGGGGCTTCACCCCTCCACTTT
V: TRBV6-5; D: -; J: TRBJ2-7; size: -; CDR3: CASSYSPDGSSYEQYF; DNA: TGTGCCAGCAGTTACTCGCCGGACGGGAGCTCCTACGAGCAGTACTTC
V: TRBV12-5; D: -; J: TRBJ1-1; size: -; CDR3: CASGLQNTEAFF; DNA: TGTGCTAGTGGTTTGCAGAACACTGAAGCTTTCTTT
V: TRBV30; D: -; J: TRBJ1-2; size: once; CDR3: CAWSVGGGYTF; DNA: TGTGCCTGGAGTGTGGGGGGAGGCTACACCTTC
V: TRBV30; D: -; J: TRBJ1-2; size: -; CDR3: CAWYPSGAYGYTF; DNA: TGTGCCTGGTATCCCTCGGGGGCTTATGGCTACACCTTC
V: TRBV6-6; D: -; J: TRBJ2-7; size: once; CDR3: CASKGSGESNEQYF; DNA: TGTGCCAGCAAAGGGTCAGGGGAGTCAAACGAGCAGTACTTC
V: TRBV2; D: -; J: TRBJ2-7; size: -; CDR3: CASNGGEDYEQYF; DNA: TGTGCCAGCAATGGTGGGGAGGACTACGAGCAGTACTTC
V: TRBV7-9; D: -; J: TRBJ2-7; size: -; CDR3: CASSPMGDSMGEQYF; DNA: TGTGCCAGCAGCCCCATGGGAGATTCAATGGGCGAGCAGTACTTC
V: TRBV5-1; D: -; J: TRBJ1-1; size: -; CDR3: CASSPSGGSAEAFF; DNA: TGCGCCAGCAGCCCCTCCGGGGGCAGCGCTGAAGCTTTCTTT
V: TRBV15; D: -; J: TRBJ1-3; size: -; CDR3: CATSARFGDTIYF; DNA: TGTGCCACCAGCGCCCGATTTGGGGACACCATATATTTT
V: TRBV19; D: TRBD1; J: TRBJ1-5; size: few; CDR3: CASSILGQGSNQPQHF; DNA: TGTGCCAGTAGTATATTAGGACAGGGTTCAAATCAGCCCCAGCATTTT
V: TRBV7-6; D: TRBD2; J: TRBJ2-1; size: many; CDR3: CASSWGGGANEQFF; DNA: TGTGCCAGCAGCTGGGGCGGGGGGGCGAATGAGCAGTTCTTC
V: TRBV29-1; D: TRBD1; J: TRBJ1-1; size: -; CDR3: CSVARQGPLNTEAFF; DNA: TGCAGCGTTGCGAGACAGGGGCCACTGAACACTGAAGCTTTCTTT
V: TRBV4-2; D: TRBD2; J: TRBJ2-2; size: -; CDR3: CASSPRGGLGGANTGELFF; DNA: TGTGCCAGCAGCCCGCGGGGGGGGCTAGGGGGAGCGAACACCGGGGAGCTGTTTTTT
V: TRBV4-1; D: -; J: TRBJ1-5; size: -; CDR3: CASSQAGTRNQPQHF; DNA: TGCGCCAGCAGCCAAGCGGGGACCCGCAATCAGCCCCAGCATTTT
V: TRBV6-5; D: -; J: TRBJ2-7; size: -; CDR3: CASSDTAYEQYF; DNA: TGTGCCAGCAGCGACACAGCCTACGAGCAGTACTTC
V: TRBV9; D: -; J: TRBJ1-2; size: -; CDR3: CASSGAGRPHGYTF; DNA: TGTGCCAGCAGTGGAGCCGGGCGCCCCCATGGCTACACCTTC
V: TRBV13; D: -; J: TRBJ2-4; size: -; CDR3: CASSFPLSIQYF; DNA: TGTGCCAGCAGCTTCCCCTTAAGCATTCAGTACTTC